Shown below are 30 T cell receptor beta chains from a single sample sequenced in a study of CD8+ T cells in alopecia areata. RNA, once extracted, was reverse transcribed into cDNA for use as the sequencing template. Libraries were prepared by immunoSEQ multiplex PCR; TCRdb keeps only in-frame clonotypes and omits some of them. The sample shows some 180,000 clones, roughly 60% of them seen only once. The source material was CD4+ T cells sorted from blood, sampled at week 0. The receptor set was obtained from a human donor with alopecia areata.

The V and J genes are TRBV15 and TRBJ1-2; D gene ambiguous. The germline V gene encodes CDR1 LNHNV and CDR2 YYDKDF (reference sequence). The CDR3 totals 13 residues. With 0 bases removed from V and 4 bases from J, the gap between germline ends came to 6 bases. The CDR3 DNA follows: TGTGCCACCAGCAGAGATACCACCTATGGCTACACCTTC. Translating gives CATSRDTTYGYTF.

This clone was detected only a few times. J is TRBJ2-1 and V is TRBV2; no firm D call. Germline values: CDR1 SNHLY, CDR2 FYNNEI. The CDR3 is 13 residues long. V was shortened by 6 bases and J by 6 bases, with 12 bases between the two germline ends. The CDR3 loop reads CASSAPPANEQFF. CDR3 sequence (DNA): TGTGCCAGCAGCGCCCCCCCGGCCAATGAGCAGTTCTTC.

This chain links TRBV10-3 with TRBJ1-6; D perhaps matches TRBD1 (6 bases). The germline V gene encodes CDR1 ENHRY and CDR2 SYGVKD. Trimming left V 0 bases short and J 7 bases short, with 13 bases between. This CDR3 spans 16 amino acids. The CDR3 here is CAISESSGALNSPLHF. Written as DNA, the CDR3 is TGTGCCATCAGTGAGTCTTCGGGGGCATTAAATTCACCCCTCCACTTT.

Only a few counts were recorded for this clone. The CDR3 sequence: CASSQGLQETQYF. The DNA for the CDR3 is TGTGCCAGCAGCCAGGGGCTCCAAGAGACCCAGTACTTC. The chain has TRBV14 and TRBJ2-5, with D tentatively TRBD1 (5 bases). Trimming took 3 bases from V and 1 from J, leaving 6 bases between them. The CDR3 loop spans 13 amino acids. Germline values: CDR1 SGHDN, CDR2 FVKESK.

This chain connects TRBV29-1 to TRBJ2-3, with TRBD2 matching 10 bases. This CDR3 has 15 residues. The V gene's germline CDR1 is SQVTM and CDR2 ANQGSEA. The V segment lost 1 base and the J segment 0 bases; nucleotides outside the gene matches: 1. In DNA form, the CDR3 reads TGCAGCGTTGAAGGGACTAGCGGTAGCACAGATACGCAGTATTTT. It yields the protein CSVEGTSGSTDTQYF.

This chain connects TRBV30 to TRBJ1-1; possible D gene TRBD1, 6 bases. Trimming took 1 base from V and 2 from J, leaving 17 bases between them. There are 16 residues in the CDR3. CDR1 and CDR2 (germline): GTSNPN, SVGIG (reference sequence). This CDR3 reads CAWSDRVIVGNTEAFF. The DNA for the CDR3 is TGTGCCTGGAGTGACAGGGTTATAGTGGGCAACACTGAAGCTTTCTTT.

CDR3 coding DNA: TGTGCCAGCAGTTACTGGCGGAACAATGAGCAGTTCTTC. Its protein product is CASSYWRNNEQFF. The chain carries TRBV6-6 and TRBJ2-1, with D unclear. The germline gives CDR1 MNHNY, CDR2 SVGAGI (reference sequence). Trimming removed 1 base from V and 5 bases from J, with 6 bases in between. The CDR3 runs to 13 residues.

In its sample, this clone was seen many times. This chain connects TRBV12-5 to TRBJ1-5; D ambiguous. Germline lookup yields CDR1 LGHNT and CDR2 FRNRAP. The CDR3 is made up of 15 amino acids. V was pared by 4 bases and J by 0 bases, with 10 bases between. Here the CDR3 reads CASGYHGDSNQPQHF. In DNA form, the CDR3 reads TGTGCTAGTGGTTACCACGGGGATAGCAATCAGCCCCAGCATTTT.

The chain carries TRBV30 and TRBJ1-2; possibly TRBD1 for D (5 bases). There are 12 residues in the CDR3. With 5 bases removed from V and 5 bases from J, the gap between germline ends came to 12 bases. Germline values: CDR1 GTSNPN, CDR2 SVGIG (reference sequence). The CDR3 region is CAWASGTYGYTF. The CDR3 DNA follows: TGTGCCTGGGCCTCGGGGACTTATGGCTACACCTTC.

This clone appeared once. V usage is TRBV30 and J usage is TRBJ2-2; unclear D gene. Trimming removed 0 bases from V and 2 bases from J, with 4 bases in between. Germline CDR1 reads GTSNPN; CDR2 reads SVGIG (reference sequence). CDR3 length: 13 residues. CDR3 nucleotide sequence: TGTGCCTGGAGTGTTCGTAACACCGGGGAGCTGTTTTTT. Amino acid sequence: CAWSVRNTGELFF. The whole variable domain, filled in from reference TRBV30 and TRBJ2-2, reads SQTIHQWPATLVQPVGSPLSLECTVEGTSNPNLYWYRQAAGRGLQLLFYSVGIGQISSEVPQNLSASRPQDRQFILSSKKLLLSDSGFYLCAWSVRNTGELFFGEGSRLTVL.

This chain joins TRBV30 and TRBJ1-2, with 9 positions matching TRBD1. The V segment lost 3 bases and the J segment 8 bases; nucleotides outside the gene matches: 10. CDR3 length equals 14 residues. The germline V gene encodes CDR1 GTSNPN and CDR2 SVGIG (reference sequence). CDR3 protein: CAWRSGQGLRGYTF. As DNA, the CDR3 is TGTGCCTGGAGATCCGGACAGGGGCTTAGGGGCTACACCTTC.

The rearrangement uses TRBV7-2 and TRBJ1-5; D gene unclear. The CDR3 has 15 amino acids. V lost 1 base, J lost 7 bases, and 14 bases lay in between. Germline V gene lookup returns CDR1 SGHTA and CDR2 FQGNSA. CDR3: CASSLGRLSRQPQHF. The CDR3 region has the DNA TGTGCCAGCAGCTTAGGGCGCCTAAGCAGACAGCCCCAGCATTTT. Filled out from reference TRBV7-2 and TRBJ1-5, the complete variable domain reads GAGVSQSPSNKVTEKGKDVELRCDPISGHTALYWYRQSLGQGLEFLIYFQGNSAPDKSGLPSDRFSAERTGGSVSTLTIQRTQQEDSAVYLCASSLGRLSRQPQHFGDGTRLSIL.

Comment on this clone: This sample also contains other DNA sequences that code for the same CDR3. This chain joins TRBV29-1 and TRBJ1-1; D gene ambiguous. V was cut by 5 bases and J by 1 base, with 2 bases left in between. CDR3 size: 10 residues. Germline-derived CDR1 and CDR2 are SQVTM and ANQGSEA. CDR3 sequence: CSVKNTEAFF. The CDR3 DNA is TGCAGCGTTAAGAACACTGAAGCTTTCTTT.

The genes are TRBV5-6 and TRBJ1-2, with no clear D. CDR3 length: 13 residues. Germline-derived CDR1 and CDR2 are SGHDT and YYEEEE. V was trimmed by 0 bases and J by 6 bases, leaving 9 bases between them. The CDR3 region has the DNA TGTGCCAGCAGCTTGGAAGGCTCGCATGGCTACACCTTC. This encodes CASSLEGSHGYTF.

The chain's CDR3 is CASSGLSDTEAFF. CDR3 DNA sequence: TGTGCCAGCAGCGGATTGAGTGACACTGAAGCTTTCTTT. The chain carries TRBV9 and TRBJ1-1; D is unresolved. CDR3 length: 13 amino acids. The germline V and J ends were trimmed by 3 bases and 3 bases, with 9 bases remaining between them. CDR1 is SGDLS, CDR2 YYNGEE, per germline.

The rearrangement uses TRBV5-6 and TRBJ1-3; no firm D call. The CDR3 is made up of 19 amino acids. The germline V and J ends were trimmed by 0 bases and 0 bases, with 19 bases remaining between them. From germline, CDR1 is SGHDT and CDR2 YYEEEE. CDR3: CASSLGSLRLLSSGNTIYF. CDR3 nucleotide sequence: TGTGCCAGCAGCTTGGGTTCCCTAAGACTACTTTCCTCTGGAAACACCATATATTTT. Variable domain in full (rest from reference TRBV5-6 and TRBJ1-3): DAGVTQSPTHLIKTRGQQVTLRCSPKSGHDTVSWYQQALGQGPQFIFQYYEEEERQRGNFPDRFSGHQFPNYSSELNVNALLLGDSALYLCASSLGSLRLLSSGNTIYFGEGSWLTVV.

The chain's CDR3 is CASSQAFRDEQFF. Here the CDR3 DNA reads TGCGCCAGCAGCCAAGCCTTTAGGGACGAGCAGTTCTTC. V and J are TRBV4-1 and TRBJ2-1; D is perhaps TRBD1 or TRBD2 (5 bases each). Per the germline V gene, CDR1 is MGHRA and CDR2 is YSYEKL. The CDR3 sequence is 13 residues long. The V gene lost 1 base and the J gene lost 10 bases, with 11 bases spanning the gap.

V and J are TRBV29-1 and TRBJ2-2, with D perhaps matching TRBD1 (6 bases). This CDR3 contains 16 residues. From germline, CDR1 is SQVTM and CDR2 ANQGSEA. V shed 4 bases and J shed 3 bases, with 18 bases lying between them. CDR3 sequence reads: CSVGGRAAGDTGELFF. The CDR3 region has the DNA TGCAGCGTTGGAGGTCGGGCCGCAGGGGACACCGGGGAGCTGTTTTTT.

This clone came up once. This sequence joins TRBV5-6 and TRBJ2-1; TRBD1 matches at 9 bases. Germline assignment: CDR1 SGHDT and CDR2 YYEEEE. This CDR3 has 16 residues. V trimming: 6 bases; J trimming: 9 bases; junction bases outside the gene matches: 16. The DNA of the CDR3 is TGTGCCAGCACCCAACCGGGACAGGGTATTCGCGGTGAGCAGTTCTTC. As protein: CASTQPGQGIRGEQFF.

This rearrangement joins TRBV27 to TRBJ2-7; D may be TRBD1 (6 bases). Germline V CDR1 and CDR2: MNHEY, SMNVEV (reference sequence). There are 16 residues in the CDR3. Trimming stripped 4 bases from V and 0 bases from J, with 16 bases between. In DNA, the CDR3 is TGTGCCAGCAGTTCCCCACAGGGTAGTGGCTCCTACGAGCAGTACTTC. This encodes CASSSPQGSGSYEQYF.

The chain has TRBV6-6 and TRBJ1-6; D is uncertain. The CDR3 contains 14 residues. Trimming cost V 11 bases and J 3 bases, with 14 bases left between them. From germline, CDR1 is MNHNY and CDR2 SVGAGI (reference sequence). The CDR3 loop is CAAGNSVYNSPLHF. Written as DNA, the CDR3 is TGTGCCGCCGGAAACAGCGTCTATAATTCACCCCTCCACTTT.

V usage is TRBV15 and J usage is TRBJ2-3; D is undetermined. The CDR3 runs to 18 residues. V lost 8 bases and J 0 bases, leaving 24 bases between the germline ends. Per germline, CDR1 LNHNV and CDR2 YYDKDF (reference sequence). This CDR3 is CATSPGVWIGTSTDTQYF. The CDR3 region has the DNA TGTGCCACCTCCCCAGGAGTTTGGATAGGAACTAGCACAGATACGCAGTATTTT.

CDR3 nucleotides: TGCAGCGTCCCCAGGGGGTCCCTGAACACTGAAGCTTTCTTT. This gives the protein CSVPRGSLNTEAFF. The rearrangement links TRBV29-1 to TRBJ1-1; TRBD1 matches at 7 bases. Germline trimming cut 6 bases from V and 0 bases from J; bases unmatched to any gene: 7. Germline V lookup: CDR1 SQVTM, CDR2 ANQGSEA. The CDR3 extends over 14 amino acids.

This chain connects TRBV11-2 to TRBJ1-2; tentative D call: TRBD1 (5 bases). The CDR3 loop spans 12 amino acids. The V end lost 1 base, the J end lost 6 bases, and 6 bases lay between the germline ends. CDR1 and CDR2 from the germline V gene are SGHAT and FQNNGV. The CDR3 DNA sequence: TGTGCCAGCAGCTTAGTAGGGGATGGCTACACCTTC. This gives the protein CASSLVGDGYTF.

The chain carries TRBV5-6 and TRBJ1-2; no clear D gene. Looked up from germline, CDR1 is SGHDT and CDR2 is YYEEEE. The germline V and J ends were trimmed by 3 bases and 8 bases, with 14 bases remaining between them. The CDR3 length is 13 residues. DNA for the CDR3: TGTGCCAGCAGCTCAGTCCAAAGACCCGGCTACACCTTC. Protein product: CASSSVQRPGYTF.

The rearrangement uses TRBV4-1 and TRBJ1-2; D is ambiguous. This CDR3 has 14 residues. The V and J ends lost 0 bases and 2 bases respectively, with 7 bases between them. Germline lookup yields CDR1 MGHRA and CDR2 YSYEKL. CDR3 DNA: TGCGCCAGCAGCCAAGATCAAACAAACTATGGCTACACCTTC. Its protein is CASSQDQTNYGYTF.

The J gene is TRBJ1-4, the V gene TRBV30; D gene unclear. Trimming shortened V by 0 bases and J by 8 bases, and 10 bases separated the two germline ends. The CDR3 loop spans 13 amino acids. CDR1 is GTSNPN, CDR2 SVGIG, per germline (reference sequence). The CDR3 region has the DNA TGTGCCTGGAGTGTCCGGAACGGAGAAAAACTGTTTTTT. It is translated as CAWSVRNGEKLFF.

This chain links TRBV10-3 with TRBJ2-3, with 14 bases matching TRBD2. Trimming took 6 bases from V and 6 from J; bases not matched to a gene: 2. Germline values: CDR1 ENHRY, CDR2 SYGVKD. There are 14 residues in the CDR3. CDR3 nucleotide sequence: TGTGCCATCAGGACTAGCGGGGGGGCTGATACGCAGTATTTT. It specifies CAIRTSGGADTQYF.

A note on this clone: Other DNA sequences in the same sample also yield this CDR3. The chain is built from TRBV30 and TRBJ2-7; weak D call: TRBD2 (5 bases). Trimming cost V 2 bases and J 2 bases, with 7 bases left between them. CDR3 length equals 12 residues. Germline assignment: CDR1 GTSNPN and CDR2 SVGIG (reference sequence). The CDR3 DNA reads TGTGCCTGGAGTCTCGGGACCTACGAGCAGTACTTC. It translates to CAWSLGTYEQYF.

The CDR3 region is CAWSVATGLYGYTF. The CDR3 DNA follows: TGTGCCTGGAGTGTAGCGACAGGCCTCTATGGCTACACCTTC. This chain uses TRBV30 with TRBJ1-2; possibly TRBD1 for D (6 bases). Germline lookup yields CDR1 GTSNPN and CDR2 SVGIG (reference sequence). CDR3 length equals 14 residues. V was cut by 0 bases and J by 4 bases, with 12 bases left in between. Variable domain in full (rest from reference TRBV30 and TRBJ1-2): SQTIHQWPATLVQPVGSPLSLECTVEGTSNPNLYWYRQAAGRGLQLLFYSVGIGQISSEVPQNLSASRPQDRQFILSSKKLLLSDSGFYLCAWSVATGLYGYTFGSGTRLTVV.